This T cell receptor (beta chain) was identified during a study of cytomegalovirus exposure and HLA in healthy donors. The table came from immunoSEQ multiplex PCR; TCRdb's copy has only in-frame clones and leaves some out. The table shows 95,000 to 120,000 clones, with nearly 97% occurring only once. This CDR3 contains 14 residues. Germline CDR1 SGDLS, CDR2 YYNGEE. V lost 3 bases and J 1 base, leaving 9 bases between the germline ends. The chain combines TRBV9 with TRBJ2-3; D is possibly TRBD2 (5 bases). This sequence was found in a woman under 30 in good health and CMV-seronegative. Input material: PBMCs. The DNA of the CDR3 is TGTGCCAGCAGCGCGGGGTGGGGCACAGATACGCAGTATTTT. Residues: CASSAGWGTDTQYF.